This TCR beta chain was identified during a study of blood T cell repertoires in COVID-19. Turning to the study itself: PBMCs, B-cell-depleted T cells, or T cells were the source of the cDNA or gDNA that made up the material.

The germline V and J ends were trimmed by 6 bases and 6 bases, with 18 bases remaining between them. Germline CDR1 and CDR2: MNHNY and SVGAGI (reference sequence). CDR3 size: 14 residues. TCRdb's copy holds only in-frame clones and misses some; the assay was immunoSEQ multiplex PCR. The repertoire has roughly 190,000 clones, 75% to 90% of them found once; the top ten carry 1.1%. This clone was detected only once. Sequenced input: peripheral blood. This rearrangement joins TRBV6-6 to TRBJ2-7, with D possibly TRBD1 on 6 matching bases. The clonotype comes from a man aged 30-40 years with acute or convalescent COVID-19. CDR3 residues: CASRELGQTGEQYF. CDR3 sequence (DNA): TGTGCCAGCAGAGAGCTTGGACAGACCGGCGAGCAGTACTTC.